The 30 T cell receptor beta chains given below trace back to one sample, sequenced in a study of blood T cell repertoires in COVID-19. Libraries were prepared by immunoSEQ multiplex PCR; TCRdb keeps only in-frame clonotypes and omits some of them. The sample includes some 52,000 clones, more than 85% seen only once; the top ten take approximately 15%. The specimen sequenced was peripheral blood. The origin of the receptors is a human donor with active COVID-19. The donor label of this sample is uncertain.

The V call is TRBV3-1 (or the pseudogene TRBV3-2), the J call TRBJ2-3; D is unresolved. The V end lost 3 bases, the J end lost 5 bases, and 6 bases lay between the germline ends. The germline V gene encodes CDR1 LGHDT and CDR2 YNNKEL (reference sequence). The CDR3 runs to 12 residues. The CDR3: CASSHPGDTQYF. In DNA, the CDR3 is TGTGCCAGCAGCCATCCGGGAGATACGCAGTATTTT.

The gene calls are TRBV9 and TRBJ1-1; tentatively, D is TRBD1 (6 bases). In germline, CDR1 is SGDLS, CDR2 YYNGEE. CDR3 length: 15 residues. Trimming took off 2 bases at V and 4 bases at J, with 15 bases between the two ends. In nucleotides, the CDR3 is TGTGCCAGCAGCGTCACGGGGGGCGCCGGCACTGAAGCTTTCTTT. Translated, it gives CASSVTGGAGTEAFF.

The rearrangement links TRBV11-2 to TRBJ2-2; tentative D call: TRBD1 (8 bases). CDR3 length: 17 amino acids. Per germline, CDR1 SGHAT and CDR2 FQNNGV. V dropped 1 base and J dropped 4 bases, with 16 bases sitting between them. Here the CDR3 DNA reads TGTGCCAGCAGCTTAGGTGAGGACAGGGAGGGCACCGGGGAGCTGTTTTTT. Translated, it gives CASSLGEDREGTGELFF.

J is TRBJ1-5 and V is TRBV7-9, with unresolved D. Looked up from germline, CDR1 is SEHNR and CDR2 is FQNEAQ (reference sequence). Trimming took off 5 bases at V and 7 bases at J, with 12 bases between the two ends. The CDR3 contains 13 residues. The CDR3, as DNA: TGTGCCAGCAGCGTAAAGGGAGAACAGCCCCAGCATTTT. Its translation is CASSVKGEQPQHF.

The chain employs TRBV6-5 and TRBJ1-2; maybe TRBD1 (5 bases). The V and J ends lost 3 bases and 0 bases respectively, with 14 bases between them. The germline gives CDR1 MNHEY, CDR2 SVGAGI. The CDR3 is 16 amino acids. The CDR3 sequence: CASSYQGITTNYGYTF. Written as DNA, the CDR3 is TGTGCCAGCAGTTATCAGGGTATAACAACTAACTATGGCTACACCTTC.

The gene calls are TRBV27 and TRBJ1-1; 9 positions match TRBD1. The V and J ends lost 6 bases and 5 bases, in that order; junction bases with no gene match: 16. The CDR3 is made up of 17 amino acids. Germline-derived CDR1 and CDR2 are MNHEY and SMNVEV (reference sequence). The CDR3, as DNA: TGTGCCAGCAGGCTACGGGACAGGGTAGGAGGGTGGACTGAAGCTTTCTTT. It codes for CASRLRDRVGGWTEAFF.

This sequence joins TRBV6-5 and TRBJ2-5; perhaps TRBD1 as D (6 bases). V gave up 4 bases and J gave up 7 bases, with 19 bases separating them. The CDR3 has 15 amino acids. Germline loops: CDR1 MNHEY, CDR2 SVGAGI. The CDR3 nucleotides read TGTGCCAGCAGTTCAACCCAGACAGGCAAGAGGACCCAGTACTTC. Translated: CASSSTQTGKRTQYF.

This chain uses TRBV21-1 with TRBJ1-2; the table names TRBD1, a call not compared with the DNA. TRBV21-1 is tagged as a pseudogene. This CDR3 has 15 amino acids. The CDR3 region is CASSRIAIRQYGYTF. CDR3 nucleotides: TGTGCCAGCAGCAGGATCGCGATTAGACAGTATGGCTACACCTTC.

The genes are TRBV3-1 (or the pseudogene TRBV3-2) and TRBJ2-1; 11 bases are shared with TRBD1. Germline CDR1 and CDR2: LGHDT and YNNKEL (reference sequence). Unmatched junction bases numbered 9, after V lost 2 bases and J lost 6 bases. This CDR3 comprises 17 residues. The CDR3 nucleotides read TGTGCCAGCAGCCAACAAACAGGACAGGGGGCTTGCAATGAGCAGTTCTTC. It yields the protein CASSQQTGQGACNEQFF.

In nucleotides, the CDR3 is TGTGCCAGCAGCTTGAAGTCCGGGGGGGCGGTCACAGATACGCAGTATTTT. It codes for CASSLKSGGAVTDTQYF. The V and J genes are TRBV5-4 and TRBJ2-3; 8 bases are a match to TRBD2. The germline V gene encodes CDR1 SGHNT and CDR2 YYREEE (reference sequence). V was clipped by 1 base and J by 2 bases; unmatched bases: 9. The CDR3 loop spans 17 amino acids.

The chain recombines TRBV10-3 with TRBJ1-5; D unclear. This CDR3 has 13 residues. V gave up 0 bases and J gave up 10 bases, with 10 bases separating them. Germline V gene lookup returns CDR1 ENHRY and CDR2 SYGVKD. CDR3 sequence: CAISESNGRPQHF. In nucleotides, the CDR3 is TGTGCCATCAGTGAGTCGAACGGTCGCCCCCAGCATTTT.

The chain combines TRBV19 with TRBJ1-6; TRBD1 matches at 10 bases. V shed 4 bases and J 8 bases; nucleotides not matched to a gene: 2. The CDR3 contains 14 residues. Germline assignment: CDR1 LNHDA and CDR2 SQIVND (reference sequence). The CDR3, as DNA: TGTGCCAGTAGTACGACAGGGGGCCATTCACCCCTCCACTTT. Translation: CASSTTGGHSPLHF.

The CDR3 reads CASSLVRGSYEQYF. In DNA, the CDR3 is TGTGCCAGCAGCTTAGTCCGGGGGAGCTACGAGCAGTACTTC. The gene calls are TRBV11-2 and TRBJ2-7, with TRBD2 as a possible D gene (6 bases). CDR3 length equals 14 residues. Germline values: CDR1 SGHAT, CDR2 FQNNGV. V was cut by 1 base and J by 3 bases, with 10 bases left in between.

V usage is TRBV21-1 and J usage is TRBJ2-7; the table's D gene call, TRBD1, was not cross checked with the DNA. TRBV21-1 is a pseudogene segment. The CDR3 totals 14 residues. Here the CDR3 DNA reads TGTGCCAGCAGCAAAGGGACAGAGGGCCACGAGCAGTACTTC. This codes for CASSKGTEGHEQYF.

The chain's CDR3 is CASSLAERDNQPQHF. CDR3 in DNA: TGTGCCAGCAGCTTAGCAGAGCGGGACAATCAGCCCCAGCATTTT. The gene calls are TRBV7-8 and TRBJ1-5, with no clear D. The germline CDR1 and CDR2 sequences are SGHVS and FQNEAQ. This CDR3 contains 15 residues. V was trimmed by 0 bases and J by 3 bases, leaving 9 bases between them.

The table lists this clone with a few counts. This chain links TRBV6-6 with TRBJ1-2; 7 bases are a match to TRBD1. This CDR3 spans 13 amino acids. Trimming removed 5 bases from V and 6 bases from J; junction bases left unmatched: 6. Per the germline V gene, CDR1 is MNHNY and CDR2 is SVGAGI (reference sequence). In DNA form, the CDR3 reads TGTGCCAGCAGTCCTAAAGGGGGCCATGGCTACACCTTC. Translating gives CASSPKGGHGYTF.

This chain joins TRBV9 and TRBJ2-7; tentatively, D is TRBD2 (5 bases). The CDR3 spans 13 residues. The ends were cut back, 5 bases at V and 2 bases at J, with 11 bases in the middle. CDR1 and CDR2 (germline): SGDLS, YYNGEE. CDR3 sequence: CASSGTRTYEQYF. CDR3 coding DNA: TGTGCCAGCAGTGGTACTAGGACCTACGAGCAGTACTTC.

The chain links TRBV20-1 to TRBJ1-1; D not resolved. Deletions cut 6 bases from V and 10 bases from J, with 15 bases between. The CDR3 totals 11 residues. The germline V gene encodes CDR1 DFQATT and CDR2 SNEGSKA (reference sequence). The CDR3 DNA is TGCAGTGCCCGAGGCATTGTTGGAGCTTTCTTT. Translated: CSARGIVGAFF.

V usage is TRBV7-2 and J usage is TRBJ2-3; 7 positions match TRBD2. This CDR3 is built from 19 residues. Germline CDR1 reads SGHTA; CDR2 reads FQGNSA. Trimming took 2 bases from V and 2 from J; bases not matched to a gene: 16. The CDR3, as DNA: TGTGCCAGCAGCTTAATTGGTTGGTCAAGGCGGGGGAACACAGATACGCAGTATTTT. This sequence encodes CASSLIGWSRRGNTDTQYF.

The rearrangement uses TRBV5-5 and TRBJ1-2, with TRBD1 identical over 8 bases. This CDR3 is built from 16 residues. Germline values: CDR1 SGHKS, CDR2 YYEKEE (reference sequence). V gave up 1 base and J gave up 3 bases; unmatched junction bases: 8. CDR3 sequence: CASSLSPQGQDYGYTF. In nucleotides, the CDR3 is TGTGCCAGCAGCTTGTCCCCGCAGGGACAGGACTATGGCTACACCTTC.

J is TRBJ2-7 and V is TRBV19; 8 nucleotides align to TRBD1. V trimming: 5 bases; J trimming: 2 bases; junction bases outside the gene matches: 2. The CDR3 runs 13 residues. Germline CDR1 is LNHDA and CDR2 is SQIVND (reference sequence). CDR3 loop: CASSVTGAYEQYF. DNA for the CDR3: TGTGCCAGTAGTGTGACAGGGGCCTACGAGCAGTACTTC.

The genes are TRBV5-1 and TRBJ2-7; 9 nucleotides line up with TRBD2. This CDR3 spans 15 amino acids. V shed 0 bases, J shed 5 bases, and the junction held 6 bases outside the gene matches. Germline CDR1 and CDR2: SGHRS and YFSETQ. The chain's CDR3 is CASSLERGAVNEQYF. DNA of the CDR3: TGCGCCAGCAGCTTGGAGCGGGGGGCCGTAAACGAGCAGTACTTC.

V and J are TRBV27 and TRBJ1-1; D is possibly TRBD1 (5 bases). Looked up from germline, CDR1 is MNHEY and CDR2 is SMNVEV (reference sequence). This CDR3 contains 13 residues. V was cut by 6 bases and J by 2 bases, with 10 bases left in between. The CDR3 sequence: CASRGPLNTEAFF. The DNA for the CDR3 is TGTGCCAGCAGGGGGCCCCTAAACACTGAAGCTTTCTTT.

Concerning this clone: A much larger clone sits a single nucleotide away, making a read error possible. Distinct nucleotide sequences in the sample also encode this CDR3. CDR3 protein: CASSQAVTGGIYNEQFF. In DNA, the CDR3 is TGTGCTAGCAGCCAAGCGGTGACGGGGGGAATTTACAATGAGCAGTTCTTC. V usage is TRBV3-1 (or the pseudogene TRBV3-2) and J usage is TRBJ2-1; 7 bases fit TRBD2. Germline assignment: CDR1 LGHDT and CDR2 YNNKEL (reference sequence). CDR3 length: 17 residues.

V usage is TRBV24-1 and J usage is TRBJ2-7; 7 nucleotides agree with TRBD1. Germline CDR1 and CDR2: KGHDR and SFDVKD. This CDR3 spans 13 amino acids. The V and J ends lost 9 bases and 4 bases, in that order; junction bases with no gene match: 8. Here the CDR3 reads CATGPGQLYEQYF. CDR3 nucleotides: TGTGCCACCGGGCCGGGACAGTTATACGAGCAGTACTTC.

The chain combines TRBV5-8 with TRBJ2-7; TRBD1 agrees at 10 bases. This CDR3 comprises 15 residues. CDR1 and CDR2 from the germline V gene are SGHTS and YDEGEE. The ends lost 4 bases at V and 5 bases at J; junction bases unmatched: 9. CDR3 in amino acids: CASSDDRGLVHEQYF. CDR3 DNA sequence: TGTGCCAGCAGCGATGACAGGGGGCTTGTCCACGAGCAGTACTTC.

The rearrangement links TRBV6-1 to TRBJ1-5; D is perhaps TRBD1 (5 bases). The CDR3 has 14 residues. V was clipped by 3 bases and J by 3 bases, with 9 bases between them. Germline lookup yields CDR1 MNHNS and CDR2 SASEGT. The CDR3: CASSEGLLNQPQHF. The CDR3 DNA follows: TGTGCCAGCAGTGAGGGACTGCTCAATCAGCCCCAGCATTTT.

The V gene is TRBV30, the J gene TRBJ2-5, with D perhaps TRBD2 (6 bases). V was clipped by 1 base and J by 3 bases, with 18 bases between them. Germline values: CDR1 GTSNPN, CDR2 SVGIG (reference sequence). There are 16 residues in the CDR3. The CDR3 bases are TGTGCCTGGAGTGATGAGCAGGGCGGGGATAAAGAGACCCAGTACTTC. Translated: CAWSDEQGGDKETQYF. The full variable domain, rest sourced from reference TRBV30 and TRBJ2-5, is SQTIHQWPATLVQPVGSPLSLECTVEGTSNPNLYWYRQAAGRGLQLLFYSVGIGQISSEVPQNLSASRPQDRQFILSSKKLLLSDSGFYLCAWSDEQGGDKETQYFGPGTRLLVL.

The genes are TRBV7-2 and TRBJ1-2, with a tentative D call TRBD1 (5 bases). The ends were cut back, 2 bases at V and 8 bases at J, with 21 bases in the middle. The CDR3 is 16 residues long. Germline CDR1 and CDR2: SGHTA and FQGNSA. This CDR3 reads CASSLSATQGAVGYTF. CDR3 nucleotides: TGTGCCAGCAGCTTATCCGCGACACAAGGGGCCGTCGGCTACACCTTC.

The J gene is TRBJ2-7, the V gene TRBV6-6, with D unclear. Germline V gene sequence: CDR1 MNHNY, CDR2 SVGAGI (reference sequence). With 8 bases removed from V and 6 bases from J, the gap between germline ends came to 11 bases. The CDR3 length is 11 residues. CDR3 coding DNA: TGTGCCAGCTCCCCCGAGGTCGAGCAGTACTTC. Translated: CASSPEVEQYF.